One T cell receptor beta chain is described in this entry. As processed by the authors: Reference gene primers were amplified, and this amplification served to estimate nucleated cell counts. The data were produced by immunoSEQ multiplex PCR, yet TCRdb's version contains in-frame clones alone and is incomplete. Clone size and V and J calls were adopted from that table, with D and trimming inferred from the DNA. The repertoire holds some 150,000 clones, with about 85% as singletons. The data were taken from a study of blood T cell repertoires in COVID-19. Study at large: T cells, B-cell-depleted T cells, or PBMCs supplied cDNA or gDNA.

CDR1 is MGHRA, CDR2 YSYEKL, per germline. The CDR3 is 17 residues long. V lost 0 bases and J lost 0, with 14 bases in between. The sample was peripheral blood. This chain joins TRBV4-1 and TRBJ1-1; perhaps TRBD1 as D (6 bases). The clonotype was recovered from a human donor in a cohort sampled during active COVID-19. The CDR3: CASSQDPTGILNTEAFF. CDR3 sequence (DNA): TGCGCCAGCAGCCAAGATCCGACAGGAATCCTGAACACTGAAGCTTTCTTT.